The source of this T cell receptor (beta chain) is a study of T-cell reconstitution after alpha-beta-depleted transplantation in children. Germline CDR1 is SGHAT and CDR2 is FQDESV (reference sequence). V was pared by 5 bases and J by 0 bases, with 13 bases of the junction left unmatched. This CDR3 is 18 amino acids long. Molecular barcoding with unique molecular identifiers was used for the TCRbeta library. TCRdb called the PCR reads again in MiXCR, with one record for every CDR3 protein. The sample carries 750,000 to 950,000 distinct CDR3 sequences, under 20% recorded once. This clonotype was seen a few times.

The TCR comes from a male patient younger than 18 who had a stem cell transplant for acute lymphoblastic leukemia, so the T cells may come from the graft donor. This chain joins TRBV11-1 and TRBJ2-1, with 7 bases matching TRBD2. The specimen comprised PBMCs, mostly from graft donor cells, sampled 360 days after TCRalphabeta/CD19-depleted stem cell transplant. CDR3 residues: CASSHPKPSGPSYNEQFF. The CDR3 nucleotides are TGTGCCAGCAGCCACCCAAAACCTAGCGGCCCCTCCTACAATGAGCAGTTCTTC.